The next 26 T cell receptor beta chains were all read from a single sample in a study of T cells in Graves' hyperthyroidism and ophthalmopathy. There were TCR beta CDR3 regions amplified from RNA transcripts. The TCR CDR3 first-round RT-PCR relied on the HTBI primer set. TCRdb re-called the multiplex PCR reads with MiXCR, one entry per CDR3 protein. Counted here are about 600,000 distinct CDR3 sequences, roughly 15% occurring once; the ten biggest clones make up roughly an eighth. The sequenced material came from blood. These receptors were obtained from a woman aged 45-59 years with Graves' ophthalmopathy.

The J gene is TRBJ2-1, the V gene TRBV6-2 or TRBV6-3; no reliable D call. The CDR3 is 11 residues long. Germline V gene sequence: CDR1 MNHEY, CDR2 SVGEGT. Trimming shortened V by 10 bases and J by 6 bases, and 10 bases separated the two germline ends. The CDR3 DNA sequence: TGTGCCACGCTATTTCGCAATGAGCAGTTCTTC. This encodes CATLFRNEQFF.

This clonotype turned up a few times. This chain connects TRBV15 to TRBJ2-5, with 13 bases lining up with TRBD2. Germline V gene sequence: CDR1 LNHNV, CDR2 YYDKDF (reference sequence). V dropped 8 bases and J dropped 3; count of bases not matched to a gene: 12. This CDR3 spans 17 amino acids. CDR3 in amino acids: CATDTGTSGIGEETQYF. The CDR3 DNA reads TGTGCCACCGATACCGGGACTAGCGGGATTGGAGAAGAGACCCAGTACTTC. Filled out from reference TRBV15 and TRBJ2-5, the complete variable domain reads DAMVIQNPRYQVTQFGKPVTLSCSQTLNHNVMYWYQQKSSQAPKLLFHYYDKDFNNEADTPDNFQSRRPNTSFCFLDIRSPGLGDTAMYLCATDTGTSGIGEETQYFGPGTRLLVL.

The chain joins TRBV11-2 to TRBJ2-7; the D is unclear. Germline V gene lookup returns CDR1 SGHAT and CDR2 FQNNGV. CDR3 length equals 13 residues. The V end was cut by 8 bases, the J end by 7 bases, with 18 bases between. The CDR3 reads CASAIVPGVEQYF. CDR3 coding DNA: TGTGCCAGCGCCATAGTCCCAGGCGTGGAGCAGTACTTC.

CDR3 in amino acids: CASTLASYNEQFF. Written as DNA, the CDR3 is TGTGCCAGCACTCTGGCCTCCTACAATGAGCAGTTCTTC. The chain links TRBV11-2 to TRBJ2-1; D remains ambiguous. The length of the CDR3 is 13 residues. V was clipped by 7 bases and J by 0 bases, with 7 bases between them. Germline CDR1 and CDR2: SGHAT and FQNNGV.

The chain couples TRBV6-2 or TRBV6-3 to TRBJ2-7; D is possibly TRBD2 (6 bases). V shed 5 bases and J shed 3 bases, with 17 bases lying between them. Germline assignment: CDR1 MNHEY and CDR2 SVGEGT. The CDR3 covers 15 residues. CDR3 DNA sequence: TGTGCCAGCAGTGCTTTAACACTGGGAGGCTACGAGCAGTACTTC. It yields the protein CASSALTLGGYEQYF.

The table lists this clonotype with a few counts. A much larger clone lies one base from this, so it may be a read error. The chain has TRBV2 and TRBJ2-7; 8 bases fit TRBD2. The length of the CDR3 is 14 residues. Germline V gene lookup returns CDR1 SNHLY and CDR2 FYNNEI. Germline trimming cut 4 bases from V and 2 bases from J; bases unmatched to any gene: 4. The CDR3 protein is CASSGLARAYEQYF. The CDR3 DNA reads TGTGCCAGCAGTGGACTAGCGAGGGCCTACGAGCAGTACTTC.

The table lists this clonotype with a few counts. The chain carries TRBV29-1 and TRBJ1-5; 9 bases are a match to TRBD1. V lost 6 bases and J lost 8; bases outside the gene matches: 8. Germline-derived CDR1 and CDR2 are SQVTM and ANQGSEA. The CDR3 is 13 amino acids. CDR3 nucleotides: TGCAGCGTCAGGACAGGGGAATTTGAGCCCCAGCATTTT. This codes for CSVRTGEFEPQHF.

The genes are TRBV30 and TRBJ2-7; D assignment may be TRBD1 or TRBD2 (5 bases each). The V end lost 2 bases, the J end lost 4 bases, and 15 bases lay between the germline ends. This CDR3 region has 14 residues. Germline lookup yields CDR1 GTSNPN and CDR2 SVGIG (reference sequence). The CDR3 reads CAWSPLSGSYEQYF. The DNA for the CDR3 is TGTGCCTGGAGTCCCCTATCAGGGAGTTACGAGCAGTACTTC.

This clonotype showed up many times. V gene TRBV4-2 combines with J gene TRBJ1-1; D gene uncertain. CDR3 length: 13 amino acids. Germline V gene data show CDR1 as LGHNA and CDR2 as YNFKEQ. Trimming removed 0 bases at V and 6 bases at J, with 8 bases between. The CDR3 loop reads CASSQDGRSEAFF. CDR3 in DNA: TGTGCCAGCAGCCAAGACGGGAGATCTGAAGCTTTCTTT.

This clonotype was observed a few times. The rearrangement uses TRBV5-4 and TRBJ2-2, with 14 bases aligning to TRBD2. The V gene's germline CDR1 is SGHNT and CDR2 YYREEE (reference sequence). V shed 4 bases, J shed 6 bases, and the junction held 11 bases outside the gene matches. The CDR3 has 18 residues. The CDR3 DNA reads as TGTGCCAGCAGCCGACTAGCGGGAGGGACAAGAGGGTCCGGGGAGCTGTTTTTT. The encoded protein is CASSRLAGGTRGSGELFF.

In this sample, this clonotype turned up many times. V usage is TRBV28 and J usage is TRBJ1-2, with a tentative D call TRBD1 (6 bases). The CDR3 covers 18 residues. The V gene lost 1 base and the J gene lost 1 base, with 19 bases spanning the gap. Germline loops: CDR1 MDHEN, CDR2 SYDVKM. The DNA for the CDR3 is TGTGCCAGCAGTTTATTCCCCCGGGGGCGGATGGTTAACTATGGCTACACCTTC. It specifies CASSLFPRGRMVNYGYTF.

This chain connects TRBV6-2 or TRBV6-3 to TRBJ2-1; a possible D gene is TRBD2 (6 bases). The V end was cut by 1 base, the J end by 7 bases, with 14 bases between. The CDR3 extends over 15 amino acids. CDR1 and CDR2 (germline): MNHEY, SVGEGT. CDR3: CASSYLLAARNEQFF. Here the CDR3 DNA reads TGTGCCAGCAGTTACTTGTTAGCGGCCCGAAATGAGCAGTTCTTC.

This clonotype was seen repeatedly, ten times or more. This chain connects TRBV7-2 to TRBJ2-1, with 10 nucleotides matching TRBD1. The CDR3 is made up of 15 amino acids. With V trimmed by 6 bases and J by 6 bases, 8 bases remained unmatched. Germline assignment: CDR1 SGHTA and CDR2 FQGNSA. The CDR3 DNA is TGTGCCAGCAGGATGGGGCGGGACAGGGGCAATGAGCAGTTCTTC. Encoded protein: CASRMGRDRGNEQFF.

This clonotype came up many times. The rearrangement joins TRBV5-1 to TRBJ2-3, with D hard to call. CDR1 and CDR2 from the germline V gene are SGHRS and YFSETQ. This CDR3 has 15 amino acids. V dropped 1 base and J dropped 0 bases, with 9 bases sitting between them. The CDR3 loop reads CASSLSQRSTDTQYF. The CDR3 nucleotides read TGCGCCAGCAGCTTGTCACAGAGAAGCACAGATACGCAGTATTTT.

This clonotype has ten or more counts. This chain uses TRBV7-2 with TRBJ2-1, with 8 bases identical to TRBD2. The CDR3 spans 13 residues. Germline CDR1 SGHTA, CDR2 FQGNSA. V gave up 5 bases and J gave up 9 bases; unmatched junction bases: 6. CDR3 loop: CASSTGLESEQFF. The CDR3 nucleotides are TGTGCCAGCAGCACGGGACTAGAGAGTGAGCAGTTCTTC.

The rearrangement links TRBV9 to TRBJ2-7; D possibly corresponds to TRBD2 (6 bases). Trimming removed 4 bases from V and 0 bases from J, with 14 bases in between. Germline lookup yields CDR1 SGDLS and CDR2 YYNGEE. The CDR3 consists of 15 residues. In DNA form, the CDR3 reads TGTGCCAGCAGCCCCCAGCGGGCGTTCTCCTACGAGCAGTACTTC. Protein sequence: CASSPQRAFSYEQYF. Full variable domain (outside the CDR3, taken from reference TRBV9 and TRBJ2-7): DSGVTQTPKHLITATGQRVTLRCSPRSGDLSVYWYQQSLDQGLQFLIQYYNGEERAKGNILERFSAQQFPDLHSELNLSSLELGDSALYFCASSPQRAFSYEQYFGPGTRLTVT.

Notes on this clonotype: The junction and the germline gene differ at one end; a read error may be behind it. The rearrangement joins TRBV10-3 to TRBJ2-7, with 11 nucleotides matching TRBD2. The V gene's germline CDR1 is ENHRY and CDR2 SYGVKD. The CDR3 length is 16 residues. CDR3 amino acids: CAISESDSGGVYERYF. In DNA form, the CDR3 reads TGTGCCATCAGTGAGTCAGATAGCGGGGGGGTCTACGAGCGGTACTTC.

The V call is TRBV13, the J call TRBJ2-1; the D is unclear. Germline CDR1 is PRHDT and CDR2 is FYEKMQ (reference sequence). The length of the CDR3 is 15 residues. Trimming left V 5 bases short and J 9 bases short, with 20 bases between. CDR3 amino acids: CASSNSLSTFSEQFF. The CDR3 DNA reads as TGTGCCAGCAGCAATAGCTTAAGTACTTTCAGTGAGCAGTTCTTC.

This clonotype was seen at least ten times. V gene TRBV14 combines with J gene TRBJ2-7; 8 nucleotides line up with TRBD2. V lost 0 bases to trimming and J lost 6 bases; unmatched junction nucleotides: 16. The CDR3 length is 18 residues. Germline V CDR1 and CDR2: SGHDN, FVKESK. The CDR3 DNA follows: TGTGCCAGCAGCCAAGATTATTTCCGGACTAGCTCGGTCTCCGAGCAGTACTTC. As protein: CASSQDYFRTSSVSEQYF.

In this sample, this clonotype turned up a few times. CDR3 DNA sequence: TGTGCCAGCAGCTCCTGGACTAGCGGGAGTGGGGACGAGCAGTACTTC. Its translation is CASSSWTSGSGDEQYF. The V gene is TRBV13, the J gene TRBJ2-7, with TRBD2 matching 13 bases. Germline assignment: CDR1 PRHDT and CDR2 FYEKMQ (reference sequence). V shed 4 bases, J shed 5 bases, and the junction held 8 bases outside the gene matches. The length of the CDR3 is 16 residues.

This clonotype was detected many times. V usage is TRBV27 and J usage is TRBJ1-2; D unresolved. CDR3 length: 14 amino acids. Trimming pared 4 bases from V and 2 bases from J, leaving 11 bases between. In germline, CDR1 is MNHEY, CDR2 SMNVEV (reference sequence). CDR3 amino acids: CASSSLPVNYGYTF. Here the CDR3 DNA reads TGTGCCAGCAGTTCTCTGCCGGTGAACTATGGCTACACCTTC.

This clonotype was seen more than once but under ten times. This sequence joins TRBV2 and TRBJ2-6; the match to TRBD1 covers 7 bases. The CDR3 loop spans 13 amino acids. Unmatched junction bases numbered 4, after V lost 10 bases and J lost 4 bases. CDR1 and CDR2 from the germline V gene are SNHLY and FYNNEI. CDR3 sequence (DNA): TGTGCCATCGCCAGGGGGGGGGCCAACGTCCTGACTTTC. It encodes CAIARGGANVLTF.

The chain couples TRBV7-9 to TRBJ2-2; TRBD2 matches 8 bases. The CDR3 totals 17 residues. V gave up 2 bases and J gave up 6 bases; unmatched junction bases: 11. Germline V gives CDR1 SEHNR, CDR2 FQNEAQ (reference sequence). The CDR3: CASSLRRGRLPSGELFF. CDR3 bases: TGTGCCAGCAGCTTAAGGCGCGGGAGGTTACCGTCCGGGGAGCTGTTTTTT.

This clonotype turned up a few times. The rearrangement links TRBV7-9 to TRBJ1-2; D is unresolved. There are 13 residues in the CDR3. Germline V gives CDR1 SEHNR, CDR2 FQNEAQ (reference sequence). Trimming took off 3 bases at V and 2 bases at J, with 7 bases between the two ends. This CDR3 reads CASSFNGNYGYTF. CDR3 DNA: TGTGCCAGCAGCTTTAACGGAAACTATGGCTACACCTTC.

The V and J genes are TRBV5-8 and TRBJ2-3, with D maybe TRBD2 (5 bases). There are 15 residues in the CDR3. Trimming took off 1 base at V and 2 bases at J, with 11 bases between the two ends. Germline V lookup: CDR1 SGHTS, CDR2 YDEGEE. CDR3 residues: CASSLSSGTTDTQYF. The CDR3 bases are TGTGCCAGCAGCTTGTCCAGCGGAACCACAGATACGCAGTATTTT.

This clonotype was recorded a few times. The chain couples TRBV4-1 to TRBJ2-7; no firm D call. The V end lost 1 base, the J end lost 7 bases, and 8 bases lay between the germline ends. Per the germline V gene, CDR1 is MGHRA and CDR2 is YSYEKL. This CDR3 is 12 amino acids long. In DNA, the CDR3 is TGCGCCAGCAGCCAAGGAGGAATGGAGCAGTACTTC. Residues: CASSQGGMEQYF.